Presented here are 7 T cell receptor beta chains from one specimen sequenced in a study of blood T cell repertoires in COVID-19. The assay was immunoSEQ multiplex PCR, and TCRdb's table has in-frame clones only and misses some. The sample holds some 200,000 clones, about 86% seen once. The sample comprised peripheral blood. The source of these receptors is a young man with active or convalescent COVID-19.

V is TRBV2 and J is TRBJ2-2; 7 bases align to TRBD1. The J segment lost 1 base and the V segment lost 10 bases, leaving 6 bases of the junction unmatched. Germline V gives CDR1 SNHLY, CDR2 FYNNEI. This CDR3 spans 14 amino acids. The CDR3 DNA is TGTGCCACCAAGGGACAGCTGAACACCGGGGAGCTGTTTTTT. Translating it yields CATKGQLNTGELFF.

The chain has TRBV2 and TRBJ1-2, with a weak D call TRBD1 (6 bases). This CDR3 is built from 12 residues. The V end lost 4 bases, the J end lost 6 bases, and 9 bases lay between the germline ends. CDR1 and CDR2 from the germline V gene are SNHLY and FYNNEI. This CDR3 is CASSVRGNGYTF. CDR3 nucleotide sequence: TGTGCCAGCAGTGTCAGGGGAAATGGCTACACCTTC.

V is TRBV19 and J is TRBJ1-5; tentatively, D is TRBD1 (6 bases). The CDR3 loop spans 17 amino acids. Between the trimmed V and J ends, which lost 3 bases and 0 bases, there was a span of 15 bases. CDR1 and CDR2 (germline): LNHDA, SQIVND (reference sequence). CDR3 in amino acids: CASSITTGQSSNQPQHF. As DNA, the CDR3 is TGTGCCAGTAGTATCACGACAGGCCAAAGTAGCAATCAGCCCCAGCATTTT.

This clone was seen a few times. The CDR3 spells CASSPSETGYANTGELFF. Written as DNA, the CDR3 is TGTGCCAGCAGCCCGTCAGAAACAGGGTACGCGAACACCGGGGAGCTGTTTTTT. The rearrangement joins TRBV3-1 (or the pseudogene TRBV3-2) to TRBJ2-2, with D possibly matching TRBD1 (6 bases). V was shortened by 4 bases and J by 0 bases, with 18 bases between the two germline ends. This CDR3 contains 18 residues. The germline V gene encodes CDR1 LGHDT and CDR2 YNNKEL (reference sequence).

Here the CDR3 reads CASSVGQGQYEQYV. CDR3 DNA: TGTGCCAGCAGCGTAGGACAGGGGCAGTACGAGCAGTACGTC. V and J are TRBV7-2 and TRBJ2-7; 9 bases agree with TRBD1. The V segment lost 5 bases and the J segment 4 bases; nucleotides outside the gene matches: 6. Germline lookup yields CDR1 SGHTA and CDR2 FQGNSA. CDR3 length: 14 residues.

This chain links TRBV6-5 with TRBJ1-5; D is uncertain. Trimming took 5 bases from V and 2 from J, leaving 13 bases between them. The germline V gene has CDR1 MNHEY and CDR2 SVGAGI. This CDR3 comprises 15 residues. CDR3 residues: CASSRTAFGNQPQHF. DNA for the CDR3: TGTGCCAGCAGTCGTACAGCTTTCGGCAATCAGCCCCAGCATTTT.

This chain connects TRBV18 to TRBJ2-2; unclear D gene. CDR1 and CDR2 from the germline V gene are KGHSH and LQKENI. CDR3 length: 15 residues. V was clipped by 6 bases and J by 2 bases, with 13 bases between them. CDR3: CASSQQSVNTGELFF. The DNA for the CDR3 is TGTGCCAGCTCCCAGCAGAGCGTTAACACCGGGGAGCTGTTTTTT. Together with reference TRBV18 and TRBJ2-2, the CDR3 gives the full variable domain: NAGVMQNPRHLVRRRGQEARLRCSPMKGHSHVYWYRQLPEEGLKFMVYLQKENIIDESGMPKERFSAEFPKEGPSILRIQQVVRGDSAAYFCASSQQSVNTGELFFGEGSRLTVL.